Presented here are 3 T cell receptor beta chains from one specimen sequenced in a study of graft-versus-host responses after intestinal transplantation. The assay was immunoSEQ multiplex PCR, and TCRdb's table has in-frame clones only and misses some. The sample consists of around 45,000 clones, about 93% of them appearing once. For these TCRs, the target antigens are not known. The input for sequencing was unstimulated CD4+ T cells sorted from spleen or lymph node cells, taken before transplant. The receptors shown here come from a human donor who was the organ donor for an intestinal transplant.

The chain combines TRBV9 with TRBJ2-1; 9 bases are a match to TRBD2. There are 13 residues in the CDR3. From germline, CDR1 is SGDLS and CDR2 YYNGEE. The J segment lost 7 bases and the V segment lost 6 bases, leaving 5 bases of the junction unmatched. CDR3 sequence: CASTAGGGNEQFF. The CDR3 nucleotides read TGTGCCAGCACAGCGGGAGGCGGGAATGAGCAGTTCTTC.

This chain uses TRBV5-1 with TRBJ2-2; 7 bases match TRBD2. The CDR3 extends over 16 amino acids. Losses at the gene ends were 5 bases for V and 5 bases for J; bases not matched to a gene: 12. Germline V gene lookup returns CDR1 SGHRS and CDR2 YFSETQ. CDR3 amino acids: CASSYPGRGLTGELFF. Written as DNA, the CDR3 is TGCGCCAGCAGTTACCCGGGGCGGGGGTTGACCGGGGAGCTGTTTTTT. Based on the CDR3 plus reference TRBV5-1 and TRBJ2-2, the full variable domain is KAGVTQTPRYLIKTRGQQVTLSCSPISGHRSVSWYQQTPGQGLQFLFEYFSETQRNKGNFPGRFSGRQFSNSRSEMNVSTLELGDSALYLCASSYPGRGLTGELFFGEGSRLTVL.

CDR3 in amino acids: CASSVVAQGPYNEQFF. CDR3 coding DNA: TGTGCCAGCAGCGTAGTCGCACAGGGCCCCTACAATGAGCAGTTCTTC. This chain uses TRBV9 with TRBJ2-1; maybe TRBD1 (6 bases). CDR1 is SGDLS and CDR2 is YYNGEE in the germline V gene. V was cut by 0 bases and J by 2 bases, with 12 bases left in between. The length of the CDR3 is 16 residues.